Listed here are 8 T cell receptor beta chains from one sample, sequenced in a study of shared clonotypes between healthy human individuals (dated by TCRdb to the early 2020s). For the CD8 naive samples, CD45RO-negative cells were positively selected for CCR7, yielding a CD45RA+CCR7+ population from which TemRA cells were excluded. The protocol used for the library was the immunoSEQ multiplex PCR assay. TCRdb's version of the immuneACCESS table is confined to in-frame rearrangements and falls short of the full clone set. An unresolved V gene accounts for under half of the shortfall where checked; the remainder is of unknown origin. This sample comprises fewer than 800,000 clones, around 92% of them detected only once. The biggest ten clones account for about 24% of the sample. Sequencing input: naive CD8+ T cells sorted from blood. The label giving this sample's cell subset or site can be read as: CD45RA+CCR7+. The receptors here all came from a man aged 25-40 years in good health.

This clone appeared many times. V is TRBV7-9 and J is TRBJ2-7, with D hard to call. The V end was cut by 5 bases, the J end by 2 bases, with 10 bases between. This CDR3 has 13 amino acids. Germline CDR1 is SEHNR and CDR2 is FQNEAQ (reference sequence). This CDR3 reads CASSHSETYEQYF. CDR3 coding DNA: TGTGCCAGCAGCCACTCGGAAACCTACGAGCAGTACTTC.

The chain recombines TRBV27 with TRBJ1-5, with D tentatively TRBD1 (5 bases). The CDR3 is made up of 13 amino acids. CDR1 and CDR2 (germline): MNHEY, SMNVEV (reference sequence). Trimming pared 6 bases from V and 6 bases from J, leaving 12 bases between. Written as DNA, the CDR3 is TGTGCCAGCAGACACACAGGTTTTCAGCCCCAGCATTTT. This translates into CASRHTGFQPQHF.

V is TRBV27 and J is TRBJ2-5; 7 positions agree with TRBD2. CDR3 length: 14 amino acids. CDR1 MNHEY and CDR2 SMNVEV come from the germline V gene (reference sequence). V shed 6 bases, J shed 2 bases, and the junction held 6 bases outside the gene matches. The CDR3 protein is CASSRRGEQETQYF. For the CDR3, the DNA is TGTGCCAGCAGCCGACGGGGGGAGCAAGAGACCCAGTACTTC.

V gene TRBV4-3 combines with J gene TRBJ2-1; 10 nucleotides match TRBD2. V dropped 3 bases and J dropped 2; count of bases not matched to a gene: 4. The V gene's germline CDR1 is LGHNA and CDR2 YSLEER. The CDR3 contains 16 residues. For the CDR3, the DNA is TGCGCCAGCAGCCATGATACTAGCGGGGCCTACAATGAGCAGTTCTTC. Translation gives CASSHDTSGAYNEQFF.

This clone came up a few times. J is TRBJ2-2 and V is TRBV29-1; D uncertain. This CDR3 is 13 amino acids long. Trimming took off 3 bases at V and 4 bases at J, with 9 bases between the two ends. Germline V gene sequence: CDR1 SQVTM, CDR2 ANQGSEA. CDR3 in DNA: TGCAGCGTTGATGACCGGGCCACCGGGGAGCTGTTTTTT. Its translation: CSVDDRATGELFF.

The chain combines TRBV28 with TRBJ1-2, with D maybe TRBD1 (6 bases). Deletions cut 3 bases from V and 7 bases from J, with 15 bases between. Germline CDR1 and CDR2: MDHEN and SYDVKM. The CDR3 contains 14 residues. The CDR3 spells CASSFLGGGAGYTF. In nucleotides, the CDR3 is TGTGCCAGCAGTTTCCTAGGGGGTGGTGCTGGCTACACCTTC.

This sequence joins TRBV4-1 and TRBJ1-1; 8 nucleotides match TRBD1. This CDR3 is 15 amino acids long. Germline assignment: CDR1 MGHRA and CDR2 YSYEKL. The ends lost 1 base at V and 3 bases at J; junction bases unmatched: 4. The CDR3 protein is CASSQATGAYTEAFF. CDR3 nucleotide sequence: TGCGCCAGCAGCCAAGCGACAGGGGCTTACACTGAAGCTTTCTTT.

V and J are TRBV28 and TRBJ2-7, with 10 bases identical to TRBD1. This CDR3 has 16 residues. Germline loops: CDR1 MDHEN, CDR2 SYDVKM. Trimming at V came to 6 bases and at J to 6 bases, leaving 14 bases not matched to a gene. The CDR3 DNA reads as TGTGCCAGCAGAATTGCCGACAGGGGGCTTGAAGGCGAGCAGTACTTC. It yields the protein CASRIADRGLEGEQYF.